The source of this T cell receptor beta chain is a study of tumor and adjacent non-tumor tissue in lung cancer. Whole-study context: There were around 11 adenocarcinoma, a couple of squamous cell carcinoma and 1 small cell lung cancer cases. On average, productive TCRbeta reads reached about 4.17 million per sample. Study observations and caveats: TCR diversity was significantly greater in tumor than normal lung tissue. Normal lung showed higher cumulative top 100 clone frequency than tumor.

The germline V gene encodes CDR1 MNHNY and CDR2 SVGAGI (reference sequence). This CDR3 is built from 14 residues. A note on this clonotype: Antigen unknown. Germline and junction disagree at one end, which may indicate a read error.

TCRbeta libraries were built with three rounds of nested PCR, modified from ARM-PCR. TCRdb independently ran MiXCR on the multiplex PCR reads; one entry per CDR3 protein. The data show 70,000 to 90,000 distinct CDR3 sequences, roughly 80% seen once. This sample's RNA came from whole unsorted tissue. This non-tumor lung sample came from over 3 cm beyond the tumor edge. The sequence came from a man between 60 and 75 years old with non-small cell lung cancer. The sequenced sample was distant non-tumor lung tissue. The rearrangement joins TRBV6-6 to TRBJ2-5, with 7 bases matching TRBD2. CDR3 residues: CTSRYAGVQETQYF. The CDR3 nucleotides are TGTACCAGCAGATACGCGGGGGTCCAAGAGACCCAGTACTTC.